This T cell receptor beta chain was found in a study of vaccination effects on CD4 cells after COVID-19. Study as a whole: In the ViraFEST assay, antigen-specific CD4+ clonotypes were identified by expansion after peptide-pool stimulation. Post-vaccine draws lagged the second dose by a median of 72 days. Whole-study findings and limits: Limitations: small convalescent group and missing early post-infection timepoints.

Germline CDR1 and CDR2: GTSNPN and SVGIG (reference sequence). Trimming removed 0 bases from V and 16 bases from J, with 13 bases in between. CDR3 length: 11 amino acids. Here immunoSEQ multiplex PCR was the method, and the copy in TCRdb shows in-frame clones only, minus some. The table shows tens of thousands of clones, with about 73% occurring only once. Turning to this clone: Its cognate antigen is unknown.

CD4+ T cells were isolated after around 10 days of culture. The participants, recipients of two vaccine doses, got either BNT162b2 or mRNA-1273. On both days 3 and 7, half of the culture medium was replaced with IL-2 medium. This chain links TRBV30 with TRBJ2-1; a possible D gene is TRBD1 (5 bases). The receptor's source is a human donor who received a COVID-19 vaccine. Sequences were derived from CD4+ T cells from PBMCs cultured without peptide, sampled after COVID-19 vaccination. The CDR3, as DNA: TGTGCCTGGAGTGTACAGGCCCTTCCCTTCTTC. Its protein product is CAWSVQALPFF.